This TCR beta chain was sequenced in a study of T cell changes during pregnancy in multiple sclerosis. TCRdb's copy holds only in-frame clones and misses some; the assay was immunoSEQ multiplex PCR. The table records 100,000 or so clones, 80% to 95% of them present only once. The material sequenced was peripheral blood, taken in the second trimester of pregnancy. This clonotype was sampled from a female donor with multiple sclerosis, enrolled in a pregnancy study.

The CDR3 DNA reads as TGTGCGGCGGACACTACTCGGAATTCACCCCTCCACTTT. Translated: CAADTTRNSPLHF. This chain uses TRBV30 with TRBJ1-6, with D possibly matching TRBD1 (5 bases). This CDR3 contains 13 residues. CDR1 GTSNPN and CDR2 SVGIG come from the germline V gene (reference sequence).